The present entry profiles one T cell receptor beta chain with its context. The source of the sample is a study of blood T cell repertoires in COVID-19. Study-wide background: The study drew acute and convalescent COVID-19 samples from the United States, Italy and Spain. PBMCs, B-cell-depleted T cells, or T cells were the source of the cDNA or gDNA that made up the material.

The junction had 5 bases not matched to a gene; V was cut back by 3 bases and J by 0 bases. Germline V gene lookup returns CDR1 SGHRS and CDR2 YFSETQ. This CDR3 region has 16 residues. Authors' processing steps: Estimated nucleated cell counts came from reference gene primer amplification. TCRdb's table, derived via immunoSEQ multiplex PCR, lists solely in-frame clones and lacks some. D and trimming were read from the DNA, whereas the V and J calls and clone size are those reported in that table. The sample has a few hundred thousand clones, roughly 85% seen once; the top ten hold approximately 3.5%.

The TCR was taken from a young woman with acute or convalescent COVID-19. V is TRBV5-1 and J is TRBJ1-4, with 7 bases identical to TRBD1. The material sequenced was peripheral blood. DNA of the CDR3: TGCGCCAGCAGCTCGGGACAGACAGCAACTAATGAAAAACTGTTTTTT. Its translation is CASSSGQTATNEKLFF. Using reference TRBV5-1 and TRBJ1-4 for the parts outside the CDR3, the full variable domain is KAGVTQTPRYLIKTRGQQVTLSCSPISGHRSVSWYQQTPGQGLQFLFEYFSETQRNKGNFPGRFSGRQFSNSRSEMNVSTLELGDSALYLCASSSGQTATNEKLFFGSGTQLSVL.